A single sample is the source of the 4 T cell receptor beta chains below, sequenced in a study of cytomegalovirus exposure and HLA in healthy donors. 60 Vbeta and 13 Jbeta primers were used in PCR. Some clones are missing from TCRdb's copy, which holds only in-frame ones; the method was immunoSEQ multiplex PCR. Here the sample spans about 170,000 clones, roughly 79% being singletons. The material sequenced was PBMCs. The receptors shown here come from a woman in her forties or fifties in good health and CMV-seropositive.

This chain links TRBV7-9 with TRBJ1-2; 8 bases are shared with TRBD1. Germline V CDR1 and CDR2: SEHNR, FQNEAQ (reference sequence). The CDR3 sequence is 13 residues long. The V segment lost 2 bases and the J segment 4 bases; nucleotides outside the gene matches: 0. The CDR3 here is CASSLTGGYGYTF. Written as DNA, the CDR3 is TGTGCCAGCAGCTTAACAGGGGGCTATGGCTACACCTTC.

This clone appeared a single time. The chain joins TRBV2 to TRBJ2-3; 15 nucleotides line up with TRBD2. CDR3 length: 18 residues. The germline CDR1 and CDR2 sequences are SNHLY and FYNNEI. The trim removed 6 bases at V and 0 bases at J, leaving 7 bases unmatched. The CDR3 here is CASRDRTSGRVSTDTQYF. The CDR3 nucleotides read TGTGCCAGCAGAGACCGGACTAGCGGGAGGGTGAGCACAGATACGCAGTATTTT.

The genes are TRBV28 and TRBJ2-5; TRBD2 aligns across 13 bases. V gave up 6 bases and J gave up 7 bases; unmatched junction bases: 11. The CDR3 is made up of 16 amino acids. Germline values: CDR1 MDHEN, CDR2 SYDVKM. The CDR3: CASRPTSGREWGTQYF. The CDR3 DNA is TGTGCCAGCAGACCAACTAGCGGGAGGGAGTGGGGGACCCAGTACTTC.

The chain joins TRBV19 to TRBJ1-1; TRBD1 aligns across 9 bases. Germline V gives CDR1 LNHDA, CDR2 SQIVND (reference sequence). The CDR3 is made up of 14 amino acids. Trimming cost V 3 bases and J 5 bases; bases outside gene matches: 4. CDR3 sequence (DNA): TGTGCCAGTAGTATTCGGACAGGGGTAACTGAAGCTTTCTTT. This translates into CASSIRTGVTEAFF.